The source of this T cell receptor (beta chain) is a study of blood T cell repertoires in COVID-19. In the study overall: The study drew acute and convalescent COVID-19 samples from the United States, Italy and Spain. T cells, B-cell-depleted T cells, or PBMCs provided the cDNA or gDNA that served as material.

As processed by the authors: Estimation of nucleated cell counts relied on the amplification of reference gene primers. Here immunoSEQ multiplex PCR was the method, and the copy in TCRdb shows in-frame clones only, minus some. D and trimming come from the DNA, and the V and J calls and clone size come from that table. The sample shows some 320,000 clones, almost 85% of them seen only once. The length of the CDR3 is 16 residues. The junction had 14 bases not matched to a gene; V was cut back by 3 bases and J by 7 bases. Germline CDR1 reads MGHDK; CDR2 reads SYGVNS. Sequencing used peripheral blood. V gene TRBV25-1 combines with J gene TRBJ2-7; 8 bases agree with TRBD2. The receptor was derived from a human donor in a cohort sampled during active COVID-19. For the CDR3, the DNA is TGTGCCAGCAGTGATGGCCCCCGGGGGGGAATTTGGGAGCAGTACTTC. This sequence encodes CASSDGPRGGIWEQYF.